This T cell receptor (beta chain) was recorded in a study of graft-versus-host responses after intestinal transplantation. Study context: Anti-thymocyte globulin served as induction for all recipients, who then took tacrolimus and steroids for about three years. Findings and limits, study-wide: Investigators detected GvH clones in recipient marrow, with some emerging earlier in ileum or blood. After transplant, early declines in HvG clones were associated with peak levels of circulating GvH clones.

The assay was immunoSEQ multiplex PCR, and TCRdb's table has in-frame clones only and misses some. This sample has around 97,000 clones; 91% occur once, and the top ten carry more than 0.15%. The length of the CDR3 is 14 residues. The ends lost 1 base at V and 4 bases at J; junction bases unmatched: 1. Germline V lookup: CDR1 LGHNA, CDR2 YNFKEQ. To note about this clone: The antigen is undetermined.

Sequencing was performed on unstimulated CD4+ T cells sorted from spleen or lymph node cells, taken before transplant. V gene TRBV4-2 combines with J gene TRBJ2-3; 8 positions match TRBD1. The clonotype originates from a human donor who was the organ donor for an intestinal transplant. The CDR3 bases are TGTGCCAGCAGCCAAGCAGGGGGCCCAGATACGCAGTATTTT. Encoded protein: CASSQAGGPDTQYF.